This T cell receptor beta chain was found in a study of T cells expressing NK-cell markers. Study-wide findings and caveats: A range of about 1.0-7.5% of CD8+ T cells consisted of dominant NKG2C+ clonotypes in a handful of donors. The HCMV specificity of the expanded NKG2C+ T cell clones stayed unresolved.

Germline V gene lookup returns CDR1 LNHDA and CDR2 SQIVND (reference sequence). The CDR3 extends over 18 amino acids. Worth noting for this clonotype: No antigen is known for it.

5'RACE template switching built TCR beta cDNA with unique molecular identifiers. TCRdb reprocessed the 5' RACE reads and reports one entry per CDR3 protein, with no DNA. This table holds 350,000 to 450,000 distinct CDR3 sequences. This sequence originates from a man aged 18 to 69 in good health. The sequenced material came from blood T cells: a sorted CD56 or NKG2C T cell subset, CD4+ or CD8+ T cells, or bulk PBMC T cells (not recorded which). This chain connects TRBV19 to TRBJ2-1; TCRdb names TRBD2, which stays unverified in the absence of DNA. CDR3 loop: CASSPTKGLAALNNEQFF.